This is a list of T cell receptor beta chains from one sample in a study of blood T cells in healthy people across ages. MiXCR, run by TCRdb on the 5' RACE reads, gives a single entry per CDR3 protein. This table holds 540,000 or so distinct CDR3 sequences, approximately 30% found once. What was sequenced was blood. The receptors derive from a woman in her 70s in good health. CDR3s include the opening cysteine and the closing phenylalanine or tryptophan. A D gene is named only where the DNA matches it firmly. Only some rows state a clone size, as once, few, many or a class for expanded clones.

V gene	clone size	D gene	J gene	CDR3 protein	CDR3 DNA
TRBV30	few	.	TRBJ1-1	CAWSVLGIVNTEAFF	TGTGCCTGGAGTGTTCTTGGCATTGTGAACACTGAAGCTTTCTTT
TRBV12-3/TRBV12-4	.	.	TRBJ1-4	CASSLRGAFGEKLFF	TGTGCCAGCAGTTTAAGGGGGGCATTCGGTGAAAAACTGTTTTTT
TRBV6-5	.	TRBD1	TRBJ1-1	CASTQTGGWTEAFF	TGTGCCAGCACCCAGACAGGGGGCTGGACTGAAGCTTTCTTT
TRBV12-3/TRBV12-4	few	TRBD1	TRBJ2-7	CASSSDSGGEQYF	TGTGCCAGCAGTTCAGATTCAGGGGGCGAGCAGTACTTC
TRBV7-9	.	TRBD2	TRBJ2-5	CASSPHGTTQETQYF	TGTGCCAGCAGCCCCCACGGGACTACACAAGAGACCCAGTACTTC
TRBV15	few	.	TRBJ1-2	CATSRDKGVTNYGYTF	TGTGCCACCAGCAGAGACAAGGGAGTAACTAACTATGGCTACACCTTC
TRBV12-3/TRBV12-4	.	.	TRBJ2-1	CASTPQDEQFF	TGTGCCAGCACACCTCAAGATGAGCAGTTCTTC
TRBV29-1	.	TRBD1	TRBJ1-4	CSVEDQGGQGYEKLFF	TGCAGCGTTGAAGATCAAGGTGGACAGGGATATGAAAAACTGTTTTTT
TRBV7-2	.	TRBD2	TRBJ2-1	CASSHSLGLAGGNEQFF	TGTGCCAGCAGCCACTCCTTAGGACTAGCGGGGGGGAATGAGCAGTTCTTC
TRBV7-2	once	.	TRBJ1-1	CASSFAGGGAVTEAFF	TGTGCCAGCAGCTTTGCGGGGGGTGGAGCTGTCACTGAAGCTTTCTTT
TRBV29-1	.	.	TRBJ1-4	CSGVGEKLFF	TGCAGCGGGGTCGGTGAAAAACTGTTTTTT
TRBV18	few	.	TRBJ1-2	CASSPTDSNYGYTF	TGTGCCAGCTCACCGACCGACAGTAACTATGGCTACACCTTC
TRBV30	.	.	TRBJ2-5	CAWSVSGGAKTQYF	TGTGCCTGGAGTGTGAGTGGGGGGGCAAAGACCCAGTACTTC
TRBV6-2/TRBV6-3	many	.	TRBJ2-5	CASSWVDQETQYF	TGTGCCAGCAGTTGGGTCGACCAAGAGACCCAGTACTTC
TRBV12-3/TRBV12-4	few	.	TRBJ2-7	CASSLKRGASYEQYF	TGTGCCAGCAGTTTAAAGAGGGGGGCCTCCTACGAGCAGTACTTC
TRBV20-1	many	TRBD2	TRBJ2-2	CSAPRGGPGELFF	TGCAGTGCTCCGAGGGGAGGGCCCGGGGAGCTGTTTTTT
TRBV5-1	many	.	TRBJ2-4	CASSLDNAAKNIQYF	TGCGCCAGCAGCTTGGATAACGCAGCCAAAAACATTCAGTACTTC
TRBV19	few	.	TRBJ2-7	CASSIGSGSFYEQYF	TGTGCCAGTAGTATTGGGTCGGGCAGCTTCTACGAGCAGTACTTC
TRBV4-2	few	.	TRBJ1-1	CASSQAPGGGSDGTEAFF	TGTGCCAGCAGCCAAGCCCCGGGCGGGGGCTCTGATGGCACTGAAGCTTTCTTT
TRBV5-1	few	.	TRBJ1-2	CASRREAYGYTF	TGCGCCAGCAGAAGAGAGGCCTATGGCTACACCTTC
TRBV13	.	.	TRBJ2-5	CASSAGYETQYF	TGTGCCAGCAGCGCTGGGTATGAGACCCAGTACTTC
TRBV4-3	few	.	TRBJ1-2	CASSQGLGQYGYSF	TGCGCCAGCAGCCAAGGTCTAGGACAGTATGGCTACAGCTTC
TRBV20-1	few	.	TRBJ1-5	CSARGGTSNQPQHF	TGCAGTGCTAGGGGGGGTACTAGCAATCAGCCCCAGCATTTT
TRBV29-1	few	.	TRBJ1-2	CSVVVDRRAVYGYTF	TGCAGCGTTGTAGTAGACCGCAGAGCAGTCTATGGCTACACCTTC
TRBV5-5	few	TRBD1	TRBJ2-5	CASRLDRVQETQYF	TGTGCCAGCAGGTTGGACAGGGTCCAAGAGACCCAGTACTTC
TRBV7-2	few	.	TRBJ2-4	CASSSAGDKNIQYF	TGTGCCAGCAGCTCAGCAGGCGATAAAAACATTCAGTACTTC
TRBV7-2	.	.	TRBJ2-4	CASSPGAKNIQYF	TGTGCCAGCAGCCCCGGGGCCAAAAACATTCAGTACTTC
TRBV24-1	.	TRBD1	TRBJ2-3	CAASDPTGAADTQYF	TGTGCCGCCAGTGATCCGACAGGGGCAGCAGATACGCAGTATTTT
TRBV6-6	.	.	TRBJ1-5	CASSYVGDGQPQHF	TGTGCCAGCAGTTACGTCGGCGACGGGCAGCCCCAGCATTTT
TRBV24-1	few	TRBD2	TRBJ2-1	CATGLAAQNEQFF	TGTGCCACCGGCCTAGCGGCCCAAAATGAGCAGTTCTTC
TRBV6-5	few	.	TRBJ1-3	CASSRHDSGNTIYF	TGTGCCAGCAGTAGGCACGACTCTGGAAACACCATATATTTT
TRBV4-1	many	.	TRBJ2-1	CASSQDWGSSYNEQFF	TGCGCCAGCAGCCAAGATTGGGGTAGCTCCTACAATGAGCAGTTCTTC
TRBV3-1	few	.	TRBJ1-2	CASSPPGRPYGYTF	TGTGCCAGCAGCCCGCCGGGACGGCCCTATGGCTACACCTTC
TRBV18	few	.	TRBJ2-4	CASSPKSRDGINIQYF	TGTGCCAGCTCCCCCAAGAGCCGGGACGGAATAAACATTCAGTACTTC
TRBV28	.	.	TRBJ2-3	CASSLGHLLAQYF	TGTGCCAGCAGTTTGGGACACCTGTTGGCGCAGTATTTT
TRBV6-2/TRBV6-3	few	TRBD2	TRBJ2-5	CASRSGGRQETQYF	TGTGCCAGCAGATCGGGGGGGCGACAAGAGACCCAGTACTTC
TRBV24-1	few	.	TRBJ1-4	CATNEKLFF	TGTGCAACTAATGAAAAACTGTTTTTT
TRBV6-2/TRBV6-3	.	.	TRBJ1-3	CASRPGPGNTIYF	TGTGCCAGCAGACCGGGGCCTGGAAACACCATATATTTT
TRBV7-2	.	.	TRBJ2-4	CASSFEGHPSKNIQYF	TGTGCCAGCAGCTTTGAGGGACACCCTAGCAAAAACATTCAGTACTTC
TRBV6-6	.	.	TRBJ2-2	CASSWGSGTGELFF	TGTGCCAGCAGTTGGGGGTCAGGGACCGGGGAGCTGTTTTTT
TRBV7-9	few	TRBD1	TRBJ1-4	CASSLVGQRNEKLFF	TGTGCCAGCAGCTTAGTGGGACAGCGGAATGAAAAACTGTTTTTT
TRBV6-5	.	TRBD1	TRBJ2-7	CASRVIGTGRGYEQYF	TGTGCCAGCAGAGTCATTGGGACAGGCCGGGGTTACGAGCAGTACTTC
TRBV7-2	.	TRBD1	TRBJ2-7	CASSPGQVRGYEQYF	TGTGCCAGCAGCCCGGGACAGGTTAGAGGGTACGAGCAGTACTTC
TRBV6-5	few	.	TRBJ2-3	CASSYLRLGGTDTQYF	TGTGCCAGCAGTTACTTACGACTAGGAGGCACAGATACGCAGTATTTT
TRBV3-1	few	.	TRBJ2-7	CASSQGSGARTYEQYF	TGTGCCAGCAGCCAAGGTTCGGGGGCACGTACCTACGAGCAGTACTTC
TRBV20-1	.	.	TRBJ2-5	CSARGGEYVETQYF	TGCAGTGCTAGAGGGGGAGAATATGTGGAGACCCAGTACTTC
TRBV5-1	.	.	TRBJ1-4	CVSSLSLANEKLFF	TGCGTCAGCAGCTTGAGCCTGGCTAATGAAAAACTGTTTTTT
TRBV24-1	.	.	TRBJ2-3	CATSDPTASSTDTQYF	TGTGCCACCAGTGATCCGACAGCTTCTAGCACAGATACGCAGTATTTT